The rows below give T cell receptor beta chains drawn from one sample of a study of cytomegalovirus exposure and HLA in healthy donors. The table came from immunoSEQ multiplex PCR; TCRdb's copy has only in-frame clones and leaves some out. The sample comprises fewer than 180,000 clones, 70% to 80% of which are singletons, and approximately 6% rests with the top ten. The sequenced material came from PBMCs. The receptors were sampled from a man aged 45-65 years in good health and CMV-seropositive. Each CDR3 is given with its conserved first and last residue.

cdr3_length,v_call,cdr3_aa
15,TRBV11-2,CASSFGMYTQGGYTF
14,TRBV18,CASSPSGTANEQFF
16,TRBV7-5,CARSLASGSTTGELFF
14,TRBV7-2,CASSPAQGFYEQYF
15,TRBV6-1,CASSMTGGNSYEQYF
15,TRBV6-1,CASSVTLDRIYEQYF
16,TRBV9,CASNQPGTGRTGELFF
16,TRBV5-6,CASSLLGTGVNQPQHF
14,TRBV15,CATSRDPGTDTQYF
16,TRBV5-4,CASSSGLDRVFYGYTF
19,TRBV4-1,CASSRSGTSGRRLSNEQFF
15,TRBV18,CASSPPGGRTDTQYF